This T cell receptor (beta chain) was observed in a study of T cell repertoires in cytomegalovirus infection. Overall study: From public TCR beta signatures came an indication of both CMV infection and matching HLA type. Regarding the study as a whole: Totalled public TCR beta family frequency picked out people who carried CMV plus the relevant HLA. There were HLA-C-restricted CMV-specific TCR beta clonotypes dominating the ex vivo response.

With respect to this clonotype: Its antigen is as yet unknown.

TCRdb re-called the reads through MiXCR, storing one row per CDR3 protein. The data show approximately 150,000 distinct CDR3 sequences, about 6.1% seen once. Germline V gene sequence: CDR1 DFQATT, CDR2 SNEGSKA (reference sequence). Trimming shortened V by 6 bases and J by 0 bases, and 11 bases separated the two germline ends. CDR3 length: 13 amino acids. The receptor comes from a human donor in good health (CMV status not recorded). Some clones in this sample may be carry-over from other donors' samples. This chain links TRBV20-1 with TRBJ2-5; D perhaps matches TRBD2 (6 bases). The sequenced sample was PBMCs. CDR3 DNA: TGCAGTGCCGGGACTTCGTACCAAGAGACCCAGTACTTC. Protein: CSAGTSYQETQYF.